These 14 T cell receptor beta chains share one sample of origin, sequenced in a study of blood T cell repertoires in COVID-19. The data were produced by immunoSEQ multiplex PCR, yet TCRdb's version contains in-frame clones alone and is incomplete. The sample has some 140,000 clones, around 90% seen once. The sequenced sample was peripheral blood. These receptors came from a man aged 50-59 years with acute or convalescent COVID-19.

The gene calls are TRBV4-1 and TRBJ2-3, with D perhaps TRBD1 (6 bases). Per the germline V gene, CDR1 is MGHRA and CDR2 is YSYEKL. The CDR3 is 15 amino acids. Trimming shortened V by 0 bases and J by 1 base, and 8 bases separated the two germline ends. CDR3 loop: CASSQEDSRTDTQYF. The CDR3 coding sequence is TGCGCCAGCAGCCAAGAGGACAGCCGCACAGATACGCAGTATTTT.

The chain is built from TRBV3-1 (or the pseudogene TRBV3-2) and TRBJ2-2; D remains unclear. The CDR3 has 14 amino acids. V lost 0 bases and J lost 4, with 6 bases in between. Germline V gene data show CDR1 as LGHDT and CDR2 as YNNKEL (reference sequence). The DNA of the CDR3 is TGTGCCAGCAGCCAAGATTACAGCACCGGGGAGCTGTTTTTT. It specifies CASSQDYSTGELFF.

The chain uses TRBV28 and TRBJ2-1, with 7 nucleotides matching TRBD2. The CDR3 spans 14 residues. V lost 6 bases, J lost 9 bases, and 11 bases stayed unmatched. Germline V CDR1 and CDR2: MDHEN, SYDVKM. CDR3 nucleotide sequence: TGTGCCAGCAGCCTCCCAGTCGGGGGGACTGAGCAGTTCTTC. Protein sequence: CASSLPVGGTEQFF.

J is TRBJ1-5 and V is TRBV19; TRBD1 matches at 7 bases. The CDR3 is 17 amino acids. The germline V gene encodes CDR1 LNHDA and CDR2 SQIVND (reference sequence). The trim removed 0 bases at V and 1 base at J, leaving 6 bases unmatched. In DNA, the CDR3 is TGTGCCAGTAGTATAGATTCCTACAGGGGAAGCAATCAGCCCCAGCATTTT. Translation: CASSIDSYRGSNQPQHF. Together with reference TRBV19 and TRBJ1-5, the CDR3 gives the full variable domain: DGGITQSPKYLFRKEGQNVTLSCEQNLNHDAMYWYRQDPGQGLRLIYYSQIVNDFQKGDIAEGYSVSREKKESFPLTVTSAQKNPTAFYLCASSIDSYRGSNQPQHFGDGTRLSIL.

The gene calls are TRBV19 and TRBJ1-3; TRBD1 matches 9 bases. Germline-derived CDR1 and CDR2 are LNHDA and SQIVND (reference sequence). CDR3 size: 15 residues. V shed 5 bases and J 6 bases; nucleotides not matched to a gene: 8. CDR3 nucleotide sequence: TGTGCCAGTAGTCCGGGACAGGGAGGATTAAACACCATATATTTT. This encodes CASSPGQGGLNTIYF.

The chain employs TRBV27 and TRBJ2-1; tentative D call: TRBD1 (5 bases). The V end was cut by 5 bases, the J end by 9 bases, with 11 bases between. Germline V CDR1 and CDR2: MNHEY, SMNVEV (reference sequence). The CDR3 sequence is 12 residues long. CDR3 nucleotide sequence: TGTGCCAGCAGTATCAGGGTGGGTGAGCAGTTCTTC. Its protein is CASSIRVGEQFF.

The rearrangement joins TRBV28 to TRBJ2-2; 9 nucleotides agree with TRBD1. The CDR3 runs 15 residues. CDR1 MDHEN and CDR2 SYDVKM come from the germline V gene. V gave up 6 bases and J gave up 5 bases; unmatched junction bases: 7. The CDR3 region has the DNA TGTGCCAGCAGAGGGACAGGGTTGGGAACCGGGGAGCTGTTTTTT. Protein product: CASRGTGLGTGELFF. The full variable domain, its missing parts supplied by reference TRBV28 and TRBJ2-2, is DVKVTQSSRYLVKRTGEKVFLECVQDMDHENMFWYRQDPGLGLRLIYFSYDVKMKEKGDIPEGYSVSREKKERFSLILESASTNQTSMYLCASRGTGLGTGELFFGEGSRLTVL.

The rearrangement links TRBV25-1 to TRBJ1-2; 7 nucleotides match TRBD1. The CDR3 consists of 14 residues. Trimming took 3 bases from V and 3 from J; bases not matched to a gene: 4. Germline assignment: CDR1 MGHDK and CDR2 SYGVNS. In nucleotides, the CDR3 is TGTGCCAGCAGTGATTACAGGGGATACTATGGCTACACCTTC. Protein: CASSDYRGYYGYTF.

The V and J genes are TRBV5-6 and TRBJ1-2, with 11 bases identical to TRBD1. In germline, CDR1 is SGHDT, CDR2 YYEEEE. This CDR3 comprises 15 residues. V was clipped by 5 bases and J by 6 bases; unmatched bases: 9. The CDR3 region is CASRQRGQGGNGYTF. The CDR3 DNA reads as TGTGCCAGCAGGCAACGGGGACAGGGGGGCAATGGCTACACCTTC.

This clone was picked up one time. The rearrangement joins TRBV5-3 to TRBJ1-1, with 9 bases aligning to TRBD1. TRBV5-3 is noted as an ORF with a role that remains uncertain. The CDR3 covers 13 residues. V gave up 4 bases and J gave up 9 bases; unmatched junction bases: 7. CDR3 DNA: TGTGCCAGAAGCCAGGGACAGGGCCAAAAAGCTTTCTTT. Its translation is CARSQGQGQKAFF.

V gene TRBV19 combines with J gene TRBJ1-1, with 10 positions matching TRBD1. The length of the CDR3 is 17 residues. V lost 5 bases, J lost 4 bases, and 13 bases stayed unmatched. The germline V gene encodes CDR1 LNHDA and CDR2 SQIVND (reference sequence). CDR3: CASSAPGQGPRSTEAFF. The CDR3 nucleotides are TGTGCCAGTAGTGCTCCGGGACAGGGGCCTAGGAGCACTGAAGCTTTCTTT.

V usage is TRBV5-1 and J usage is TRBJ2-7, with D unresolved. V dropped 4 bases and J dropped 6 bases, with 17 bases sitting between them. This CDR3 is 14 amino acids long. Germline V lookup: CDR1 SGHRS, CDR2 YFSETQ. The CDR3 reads CASSQPSPGGEQYF. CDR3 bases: TGCGCCAGCAGCCAACCCTCTCCGGGTGGCGAGCAGTACTTC.

The CDR3 region is CSVEVVLGGQTEAFF. The CDR3 coding sequence is TGCAGCGTTGAGGTTGTATTAGGGGGCCAGACTGAAGCTTTCTTT. The genes are TRBV29-1 and TRBJ1-1, with 7 bases fitting TRBD1. The CDR3 sequence is 15 residues long. Germline CDR1 reads SQVTM; CDR2 reads ANQGSEA. The J segment lost 5 bases and the V segment lost 3 bases, leaving 12 bases of the junction unmatched.

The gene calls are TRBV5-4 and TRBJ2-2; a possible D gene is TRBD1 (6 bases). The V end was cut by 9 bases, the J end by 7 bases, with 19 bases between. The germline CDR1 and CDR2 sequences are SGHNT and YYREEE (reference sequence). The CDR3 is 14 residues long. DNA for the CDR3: TGTGCCACCCAGCCAGGGGTCGCCAGCGGGGAGCTGTTTTTT. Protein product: CATQPGVASGELFF.